This T cell receptor beta chain was sequenced in a study of low-dose radiotherapy and immunotherapy resistance in tumors. Study overall: Doses of 0.5 Gy per fraction every 2 weeks, totaling 6.5 Gy, went to Cohort 1. Fractions of 1 Gy went to Cohort 2 every two weeks, for 13 Gy over 26 weeks. Intravenous administration to patients comprised nivolumab at 240 mg every two weeks and ipilimumab at 1 mg/kg every six weeks. Administration of intravenous cyclophosphamide at 200 mg/m2 took place every two weeks, one day before radiation and immunotherapy.

This clonotype was seen at least ten times. Described time point: before trial treatment. Germline CDR1 DFQATT, CDR2 SNEGSKA (reference sequence). The CDR3 runs to 13 residues. The V end was cut by 0 bases, the J end by 6 bases, with 10 bases between. Gene-specific TRAV and TRBV primers were used for first-strand cDNA, covering alpha and beta chains. The TCRs were subjected to amplification over approximately 20 PCR cycles employing a constant-region primer in conjunction with a V-primer adapter. TCRdb analysed the reads with MiXCR anew, one entry per CDR3 protein. The table shows some 82,000 distinct CDR3 sequences, with 15% to 20% occurring only once.

This chain uses TRBV20-1 with TRBJ2-3; no reliable D call. The TCR sequence derives from a male donor with prostate cancer. This sample comprised PBMCs, obtained before treatment. DNA for the CDR3: TGCAGTGCTAGAGATCCAGTCCGGGATACGCAGTATTTT. Encoded protein: CSARDPVRDTQYF.